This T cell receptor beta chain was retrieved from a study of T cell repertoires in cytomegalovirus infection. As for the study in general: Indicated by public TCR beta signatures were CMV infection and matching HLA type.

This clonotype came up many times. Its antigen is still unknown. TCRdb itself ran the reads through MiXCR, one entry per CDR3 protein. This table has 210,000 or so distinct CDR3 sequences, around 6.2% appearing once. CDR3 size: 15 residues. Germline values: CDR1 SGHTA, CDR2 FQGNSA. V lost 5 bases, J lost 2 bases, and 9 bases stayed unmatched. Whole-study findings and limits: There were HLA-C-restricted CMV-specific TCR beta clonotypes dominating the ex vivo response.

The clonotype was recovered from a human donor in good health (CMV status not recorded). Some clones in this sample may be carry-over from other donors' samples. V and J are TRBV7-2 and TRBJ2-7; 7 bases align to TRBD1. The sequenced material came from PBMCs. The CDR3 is CASSPYTGVPYEQYF. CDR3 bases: TGTGCCAGCAGCCCTTACACAGGGGTCCCCTACGAGCAGTACTTC.